Reported below is one TCR beta chain. Its target is not known. Terminally differentiated effector memory CD45RA+ cells were excluded from the naive CD8 cells, which were CD45RO-negative and positively selected for CCR7. Adult donors, all healthy and HIV-negative, had no recent acute infections or vaccinations. This sample is drawn from a study of shared clonotypes between healthy human individuals. General study results and limits: There were few donors, and this limited the genetic and exposure-history diversity represented.

Some 30,000 T cell genomes (around 190 ng DNA) went into each sorted-subset replicate. Original handling: ImmunoSEQ only sent back junction sequences with no quality scores, so filtering was done differently. Libraries were prepared by immunoSEQ multiplex PCR; TCRdb keeps only in-frame clonotypes and omits some of them. That table supplies the V and J calls and clone size; D and trimming were determined from the DNA. The data show about 590,000 clones, over 95% seen once. There are 14 residues in the CDR3. The germline gives CDR1 MNHEY, CDR2 SMNVEV (reference sequence). The junction had 8 bases not matched to a gene; V was cut back by 6 bases and J by 6 bases.

This receptor was taken from a woman in her twenties or thirties in good health. The source material was naive CD8+ T cells sorted from blood. The chain employs TRBV27 and TRBJ2-7, with 10 bases identical to TRBD2. Here the CDR3 reads CASSSGTSVFEQYF. For the CDR3, the DNA is TGTGCCAGCAGCTCCGGGACTAGCGTTTTCGAGCAGTACTTC.